This TCR beta chain was recovered during a study of PD-1 blockade in classical Hodgkin lymphoma. About this clone itself: Its antigen is not identified.

Each patient relapsed following autologous stem cell transplantation, and prior brentuximab vedotin exposure differed. General study results and limits: Individuals who commenced nivolumab within less than 1 year of ASCT were excluded. By C4D1, diversity of CD4+ TCRs had risen significantly, whereas that of CD8+ TCRs had not.

Germline-derived CDR1 and CDR2 are MDHEN and SYDVKM. V was cut by 5 bases and J by 4 bases, with 14 bases left in between. This CDR3 region has 14 residues. Some clones are missing from TCRdb's copy, which holds only in-frame ones; the method was immunoSEQ multiplex PCR. The profile shows 90,000 or so clones, 92% of them singletons. The specimen comprised peripheral blood mononuclear cells (PBMCs), sampled before the second cycle of nivolumab. This TCR derives from a human donor with classical Hodgkin lymphoma. The rearrangement links TRBV28 to TRBJ1-2, with D maybe TRBD1 (5 bases). CDR3 amino acids: CASSANGGGYGYTF. The CDR3 DNA follows: TGTGCCAGCAGTGCGAACGGGGGGGGCTATGGCTACACCTTC.